This is a list of T cell receptor beta chains from one sample in a study of shared clonotypes between healthy human individuals. The repertoire was sequenced with immunoSEQ multiplex PCR; TCRdb's copy has only in-frame clones and lacks some. The table records approximately 810,000 clones, 92% of them present only once. Source material: naive CD8+ T cells sorted from blood. These receptors were taken from a man aged 25-45 years in good health. Each CDR3 is given with its conserved first and last residue. The D gene is left open where the match is weak. Clone size is stated in some rows and not others, as once, few, many or a class when expanded.

d_call	cdr3_length	v_call	j_call	clone_size	cdr3_nt	cdr3_aa
.	15	TRBV23-1	TRBJ2-1	.	TGCGCCAGCAGACGTACTCGGGAGAGTTACAATGAGCAGTTCTTC	CASRRTRESYNEQFF
.	14	TRBV27	TRBJ2-7	.	TGTGCCAGCAGTCTCCGGGCCGGGGCCTACGAGCAGTACTTC	CASSLRAGAYEQYF
.	17	TRBV30	TRBJ2-1	.	TGTGCCTGGAGTGTACACTCTTCAGGGTATTCGTACAATGAGCAGTTCTTC	CAWSVHSSGYSYNEQFF
TRBD2	14	TRBV13	TRBJ2-1	.	TGTGCCAGCAGCTCTGGACTAGCGGGTGGTGAGCAGTTCTTC	CASSSGLAGGEQFF
.	16	TRBV7-9	TRBJ2-7	.	TGTGCCAGCAGCATATTGAGGGACTGGAGCTCCTACGAGCAGTACTTC	CASSILRDWSSYEQYF
.	16	TRBV7-8	TRBJ2-2	.	TGTGCCAGCAATTACAGGGATGTTTCCTTCATCGGGGAGCTGTTTTTT	CASNYRDVSFIGELFF
TRBD1	16	TRBV9	TRBJ2-3	.	TGTGCCAGCAGCGTAGGCCGGGGACAGCGCAAGGATACGCAGTATTTT	CASSVGRGQRKDTQYF
TRBD2	15	TRBV11-2	TRBJ2-1	.	TGTGCCAGCAGCTTGACTAGCGGGAATGGGGATGAGCAGTTCTTC	CASSLTSGNGDEQFF
TRBD1	16	TRBV7-9	TRBJ2-5	.	TGTGCCAGCAGCTTATTAGGACAGGAAGGTTCAGAGACCCAGTACTTC	CASSLLGQEGSETQYF
.	18	TRBV11-1	TRBJ2-1	.	TGTGCCAGCAGCTTATCCGCTCTGGCGGGATGGTCGTACAATGAGCAGTTCTTC	CASSLSALAGWSYNEQFF
.	20	TRBV21-1	TRBJ2-1	.	TGTGCCAGCAGCAAGGATTCCGGACTAGCGGGAGGCAGCCCCTACAATGAGCAGTTCTTC	CASSKDSGLAGGSPYNEQFF
.	12	TRBV11-2	TRBJ2-7	few	TGTGCCAGCAGATACTCAGGCTACGAGCAGTACTTC	CASRYSGYEQYF
.	14	TRBV7-9	TRBJ2-1	.	TGTGCCAGCAGCCCCCGGGATTTGAGAGATGAGCAGTTCTTC	CASSPRDLRDEQFF
TRBD2	15	TRBV9	TRBJ2-5	.	TGTGCCAGCAGCGTAGAAGGGGCGGGAGTAGAGACCCAGTACTTC	CASSVEGAGVETQYF
TRBD1	16	TRBV29-1	TRBJ2-3	.	TGCAGCGTTGCCGGGACAGGGATCCCTGGCACAGATACGCAGTATTTT	CSVAGTGIPGTDTQYF
.	19	TRBV7-9	TRBJ2-3	.	TGTGCCAGCAGCTCTCCCAGCGGTTTGGGCAGAACTAGCACAGATACGCAGTATTTT	CASSSPSGLGRTSTDTQYF
.	17	TRBV28	TRBJ2-1	.	TGTGCCAGCAGTTCACCCGCGGACTATCGGACCTACAATGAGCAGTTCTTC	CASSSPADYRTYNEQFF
.	15	TRBV14	TRBJ2-7	.	TGTGCCAGCAGCCAAGGTCCTAGCGTCGCCTACGAGCAGTACTTC	CASSQGPSVAYEQYF
.	14	TRBV5-5	TRBJ2-5	.	TGTGCCAGCAGCTTGGAATCGTACCAAGAGACCCAGTACTTC	CASSLESYQETQYF
.	14	TRBV10-3	TRBJ2-2	.	TGTGCCATCAGTGAGTCGCGGGTCACCGGGGAGCTGTTTTTT	CAISESRVTGELFF
.	13	TRBV4-1	TRBJ2-1	.	TGCGCCAGCAGCCCAACCACCTACAATGAGCAGTTCTTC	CASSPTTYNEQFF
TRBD2	16	TRBV27	TRBJ2-1	.	TGTGCCAGCAGTTTGGGACTAGCGGGAGTCAGGAATGAGCAGTTCTTC	CASSLGLAGVRNEQFF
TRBD2	14	TRBV30	TRBJ2-1	.	TGTGCCTGGAGTTTTGGAGCGGGAAGCTATGAGCAGTTCTTC	CAWSFGAGSYEQFF
TRBD2	15	TRBV11-2	TRBJ2-5	once	TGTGCCAGCAGCTTAGCGGCGGGAGAAAGGGAGACCCAGTACTTC	CASSLAAGERETQYF
TRBD2	17	TRBV7-9	TRBJ2-3	.	TGTGCCAGCAGACCCGTCACAGGTGCGGGAGGGGGAGATACGCAGTATTTT	CASRPVTGAGGGDTQYF
.	10	TRBV2	TRBJ2-7	.	TGTGCCAGCAAGGTCTACGAGCAGTACTTC	CASKVYEQYF
.	13	TRBV7-8	TRBJ2-7	.	TGTGCCAGCAGAGGAAAGAACTCCTACGAGCAGTACTTC	CASRGKNSYEQYF